Listed below are T cell receptor beta chains from one sample, sequenced in a study of Ad26.COV2.S vaccination and SARS-CoV-2 variants. TCRdb keeps only in-frame clones here, not all; method: immunoSEQ multiplex PCR. The sample holds about 350,000 clones; about 85% are singletons and the top ten take approximately 5.9%. The sequencing used peripheral blood, collected in a trial of Ad26.COV2.S vaccine versus placebo. These receptors came from a person between 18 and 59 years old who received the Ad26.COV2.S COVID-19 vaccine or a placebo. Both conserved end residues are part of each CDR3. The D gene is left open where the match is weak. Clone size, where shown, is once, few, many, or a class for clones that have expanded.

D	V	J	length	size	DNA	CDR3
TRBD1	TRBV14	TRBJ1-1	15	.	TGTGCCAGCAGCCAAGGACAGGGGACGAACACTGAAGCTTTCTTT	CASSQGQGTNTEAFF
TRBD2	TRBV29-1	TRBJ2-7	15	.	TGCAGCGTTGAAGTGGGACTAGCAAACCGGGCCGAGCAGTACTTC	CSVEVGLANRAEQYF
TRBD1	TRBV19	TRBJ1-6	14	few	TGTGCCAGTAGTCAACAGGGGGCGTCGTCACCCCTCCACTTT	CASSQQGASSPLHF
.	TRBV19	TRBJ1-6	13	.	TGTGCCAGTAGTAAACAGACCCGAGGACCCCTCCACTTT	CASSKQTRGPLHF
.	TRBV2	TRBJ1-5	16	.	TGTGCCAGCAGTGAGGCAGGGCGGTATAGCAATCAGCCCCAGCATTTT	CASSEAGRYSNQPQHF
.	TRBV7-9	TRBJ2-7	15	.	TGTGCCAGCAGCCATGGTCAGGGAATCTCCTACGAGCAGTACTTC	CASSHGQGISYEQYF
.	TRBV7-9	TRBJ1-2	15	.	TGTGCCAGCAGCTTAGATCCAGGGGATGTTATAAGATACACCTTC	CASSLDPGDVIRYTF
TRBD1	TRBV5-4	TRBJ1-2	15	.	TGTGCCAGCAGCTTTCCCACAGGGGGCGCCTATGGCTACACCTTC	CASSFPTGGAYGYTF
.	TRBV24-1	TRBJ2-2	17	.	TGTGCCACCAGTGATCCTCCAGGGGCGGGGAACACCGGGGAGCTGTTTTTT	CATSDPPGAGNTGELFF
.	TRBV14	TRBJ2-4	17	.	TGTGCCAGCAGCCAAGATGGGGGACCGCTAGCCAAAAACATTCAGTACTTC	CASSQDGGPLAKNIQYF
TRBD1	TRBV30	TRBJ1-5	12	.	TGTGCCTGGAGGCAGGGGGCGCAGCCCCAGCATTTT	CAWRQGAQPQHF
.	TRBV6-6	TRBJ2-7	13	.	TGTGCCAGCAGTCGGGCCGTCTCCTACGAGCAGTACTTC	CASSRAVSYEQYF
TRBD1	TRBV4-3	TRBJ1-1	16	.	TGCGCCAGCAGCCAAGAACTTACAGGGGTGGGGACTGAAGCTTTCTTT	CASSQELTGVGTEAFF
.	TRBV6-4	TRBJ1-6	15	.	TGTGCCAGCAGTGATCTCGGGTCCGAGAATTCACCCCTCCACTTT	CASSDLGSENSPLHF
.	TRBV29-1	TRBJ2-5	13	.	TGCAGCGTTGGAGTGGGGGGTTCAGAGACCCAGTACTTC	CSVGVGGSETQYF
.	TRBV11-3	TRBJ2-2	16	.	TGTGCCAGCAGCCGAAGAGGGAATGTGGACACCGGGGAGCTGTTTTTT	CASSRRGNVDTGELFF
TRBD2	TRBV5-1	TRBJ2-7	16	.	TGCGCCAGCAGCCCGGGACTAGCTCAAAAGGGTTACGAGCAGTACTTC	CASSPGLAQKGYEQYF
TRBD2	TRBV3-1/TRBV3-2	TRBJ2-1	16	.	TGTGCCAGCAGCCAAGACCTAGCGGGGGGGATCAATGAGCAGTTCTTC	CASSQDLAGGINEQFF
TRBD2	TRBV11-3	TRBJ2-2	15	.	TGTGCCAGCAGCGCCACCGGGACTACCACCGGGGAGCTGTTTTTT	CASSATGTTTGELFF
.	TRBV15	TRBJ2-7	13	.	TGTGCCACCAGCAGAGGTCCCGGTTACGAGCAGTACTTC	CATSRGPGYEQYF
.	TRBV9	TRBJ1-2	14	.	TGTGCCAGCAGCGTTGACAGCGACTCCTATGGCTACACCTTC	CASSVDSDSYGYTF
.	TRBV27	TRBJ1-1	15	.	TGTGCCAGCACGGTTACAGGAAACATGAACACTGAAGCTTTCTTT	CASTVTGNMNTEAFF
.	TRBV3-1/TRBV3-2	TRBJ2-7	16	.	TGTGCCAGCAGCCAAGATGTAGGGACACGGGAACACGAGCAGTACTTC	CASSQDVGTREHEQYF
.	TRBV29-1	TRBJ2-7	12	.	TGCAGCGCCAGGTCGCGGGGTTACGAGCAGTACTTC	CSARSRGYEQYF
TRBD1	TRBV4-2	TRBJ2-5	16	few	TGTGCCAGCAGCCAAGAGACAGGGTCGGGGCCAGAGACCCAGTACTTC	CASSQETGSGPETQYF
.	TRBV12-3/TRBV12-4	TRBJ1-3	13	few	TGTGCCAGCAGTTTGAGTTCTGGAAACACCATATATTTT	CASSLSSGNTIYF
.	TRBV5-8	TRBJ2-3	12	.	TGTGCCAGTCAAGGGAACACAGATACGCAGTATTTT	CASQGNTDTQYF
.	TRBV7-9	TRBJ2-6	17	.	TGTGCCAGCAGCTTACCGGGACGAGTCTCTGGGGCCAACGTCCTGACTTTC	CASSLPGRVSGANVLTF